This T cell receptor beta chain was found in a study of T cells after yellow fever vaccination (dated by TCRdb to the late 2010s). A note on the overall study: The SMART-Seq v4 Ultra Low Input RNA kit was used to prepare libraries from fractions with low cell numbers. Two healthy male donors, one aged 18 to 30 and one aged 30 to 39 years, were included in the cohort. Blood was drawn at multiple timepoints before and after primary and secondary immunization, with bulk PBMC replicates and cell subsets isolated. To follow T-cell clones before and after primary and booster YFV17D yellow fever vaccination, bulk TCR alpha and beta repertoires were sequenced over time. Findings and caveats that apply to the study as a whole: A small fraction of clonotypes appeared in both the CD4 and CD8 compartments, likely as a result of convergent recombination. Only two donors were included in the study, so the extent to which the findings can be generalized is limited. After the booster, most clones that had expanded after primary vaccination were detected again (approximately 97% of CD4 and roughly 86% of CD8), suggesting broad maintenance of memory. Because abundant contaminating clonotypes from the bulk population could be contained in FACS-sorted repertoires, computational filtering was required. The secondary T-cell response was weaker than the primary response but faster, peaking on day 5 instead of day 15.

Notes on this clonotype: The clone's antigen remains unknown. Base quality data are lacking; no much larger clone is found one base away.

The treatment or condition tag for this specimen amounts to: live attenuated yellow fever vaccine strain. Two biological replicates of bulk PBMCs were collected at each blood-draw timepoint. A standard Ficoll-Paque protocol was used to isolate PBMCs from peripheral blood. TriZol was used to extract RNA from bulk PBMCs, from CD4 and CD8 fractions, and from dextramer-positive and dextramer-negative fractions. Sequencing instrument: Illumina NovaSeq 6000. Synthesis of TCR cDNA relied on 5'RACE template switching, a step that introduced a universal primer site along with unique molecular identifiers. cDNA synthesis was primed from both the TCR alpha and TCR beta constant segments. Libraries were amplified in two PCR steps, with sample barcodes and sequencing adapters added in the second step. Sequencing of the libraries was done on either Illumina HiSeq 2500 (2x100 bp) or NovaSeq (2x150 bp). In the source study's methods: Demultiplexing of reads and collapsing into UMI consensus sequences were performed with MIGEC, and V(D)J alignment was carried out with MiXCR. Vaccine-responding clonotypes were identified with edgeR using replicate PBMC samples, with FDR below 0.01 and a log2 fold change above 5 up to day 15 being required. Each bulk clonotype was labeled CD4 or CD8 based on which sequenced repertoire, CD4 or CD8, contained the clonotype at higher abundance. The raw public data were reprocessed by TCRdb itself: fastp quality trimming at Q25, MiXCR clonotype calling, in-frame beta chains only. All rows with the same CDR3 protein become a single entry with the most common DNA and genes. TCRdb, not the original authors, processed these V and J calls. Here the sample has some 420,000 distinct CDR3 sequences; 18% occur a single time. The ten largest make up roughly a sixth of the sample.

This specimen was PBMCs, taken before the yellow fever booster vaccination. This sequence originates from a man aged 18 to 30 who received the YFV17D yellow fever vaccine.

The DNA is TGTGCCAGCAGCCAAGCCCTCAGGAGGGGGGATTTCGCAGATACGCAGTATTTT. Its amino acids are CASSQALRRGDFADTQYF. The chain is assembled from TRBV4-2 and TRBJ2-3; the D gene assignment is perhaps TRBD1 or TRBD2, with each matching 6 bases. Looking up the germline V gene yields CDR1 LGHNA and CDR2 YNFKEQ. Measured from the cysteine to the phenylalanine, the CDR3 is 18 residues long. The read is trimmed to its CDR3 DNA, 54 bases read in frame from base 1. The V end loses 1 base and the J end loses 4 bases, and a stretch of 21 bases separates them.